Following are 27 T cell receptor beta chains from one sample sequenced in a study of T cell responses to AZD1222 COVID-19 vaccine. TCRdb's copy holds only in-frame clones and misses some; the assay was immunoSEQ multiplex PCR. The profile covers tens of thousands of clones, with 75% to 90% appearing a single time and about an eighth taken by the ten largest. The sample here was peripheral blood, taken 28 days after the second AZD1222 dose. These receptors were collected from an adult who received the AZD1222 COVID-19 vaccine.

This sequence joins TRBV24-1 and TRBJ1-4, with a weak D call TRBD1 (6 bases). The CDR3 runs to 15 residues. V was trimmed by 5 bases and J by 6 bases, leaving 15 bases between them. The germline gives CDR1 KGHDR, CDR2 SFDVKD. The CDR3 reads CATSGNEQGYEKLFF. As DNA, the CDR3 is TGTGCCACCAGTGGAAACGAACAGGGCTATGAAAAACTGTTTTTT.

This clone came up once. V and J are TRBV4-3 and TRBJ2-5, with 11 bases matching TRBD2. Germline trimming cut 3 bases from V and 5 bases from J; bases unmatched to any gene: 5. Germline V gene lookup returns CDR1 LGHNA and CDR2 YSLEER. CDR3 length: 15 amino acids. Here the CDR3 reads CASSHLLAGAETQYF. The CDR3, as DNA: TGCGCCAGCAGCCACCTACTAGCGGGAGCTGAGACCCAGTACTTC.

CDR3: CASSQDLGRGGYTF. The CDR3 region has the DNA TGCGCCAGCAGCCAAGATCTGGGCCGGGGTGGCTACACCTTC. This chain connects TRBV4-3 to TRBJ1-2; D unclear. The CDR3 contains 14 residues. V dropped 0 bases and J dropped 7 bases, with 12 bases sitting between them. The germline V gene has CDR1 LGHNA and CDR2 YSLEER.

The V and J genes are TRBV5-6 and TRBJ2-7; 10 bases are a match to TRBD1. The CDR3 sequence is 15 residues long. V was pared by 4 bases and J by 6 bases, with 10 bases of the junction left unmatched. Germline loops: CDR1 SGHDT, CDR2 YYEEEE. The CDR3 protein is CASSTGTGAQGEQYV. The DNA for the CDR3 is TGTGCCAGCAGCACTGGGACAGGGGCCCAAGGCGAGCAGTACGTC.

The rearrangement joins TRBV24-1 to TRBJ2-2, with 9 bases lining up with TRBD1. J gave up 7 bases and V 5 bases, and 13 bases lay outside the gene matches. The germline CDR1 and CDR2 sequences are KGHDR and SFDVKD. This CDR3 contains 17 residues. The CDR3: CATSANWRDRVFGELFF. CDR3 nucleotides: TGTGCCACCAGTGCAAATTGGCGGGACAGGGTTTTCGGGGAGCTGTTTTTT.

V usage is TRBV11-2 and J usage is TRBJ1-2, with D unclear. The CDR3 is 14 amino acids. Germline-derived CDR1 and CDR2 are SGHAT and FQNNGV. The V end lost 0 bases, the J end lost 2 bases, and 7 bases lay between the germline ends. CDR3 loop: CASSLDRANYGYTF. CDR3 coding DNA: TGTGCCAGCAGCTTAGATAGGGCGAACTATGGCTACACCTTC.

This clone was seen just once. This chain connects TRBV30 to TRBJ1-4; 8 nucleotides agree with TRBD1. CDR1 is GTSNPN and CDR2 is SVGIG in the germline V gene (reference sequence). J lost 7 bases, V lost 2 bases, and 9 bases had no gene match. The CDR3 is 15 residues long. CDR3 loop: CAWSLAGQGPEKLFF. CDR3 sequence (DNA): TGTGCCTGGAGTTTGGCCGGACAGGGACCTGAAAAACTGTTTTTT.

This clone has only one observation. The CDR3 sequence: CASSLGRGGSSYNSPLHF. In DNA form, the CDR3 reads TGTGCCAGCAGCTTAGGGCGCGGAGGGAGCTCCTATAATTCACCCCTCCACTTT. The gene calls are TRBV5-6 and TRBJ1-6; D unresolved. The CDR3 consists of 18 residues. Trimming took off 2 bases at V and 0 bases at J, with 15 bases between the two ends. Germline CDR1 reads SGHDT; CDR2 reads YYEEEE. The full variable domain, completed using reference TRBV5-6 and TRBJ1-6, is DAGVTQSPTHLIKTRGQQVTLRCSPKSGHDTVSWYQQALGQGPQFIFQYYEEEERQRGNFPDRFSGHQFPNYSSELNVNALLLGDSALYLCASSLGRGGSSYNSPLHFGNGTRLTVT.

The rearrangement uses TRBV25-1 and TRBJ2-7; D remains unclear. Trimming pared 3 bases from V and 0 bases from J, leaving 6 bases between. The CDR3 sequence is 13 residues long. Looked up from germline, CDR1 is MGHDK and CDR2 is SYGVNS. In DNA, the CDR3 is TGTGCCAGCAGTGACTATCGCTCCTACGAGCAGTACTTC. It specifies CASSDYRSYEQYF.

Remarks on this clone: The junction shows a germline mismatch at one end, possibly a read error. The chain combines TRBV7-7 with TRBJ2-1; 7 nucleotides agree with TRBD2. Germline CDR1 reads SSHAT; CDR2 reads FNYEAQ (reference sequence). This CDR3 spans 16 amino acids. CDR3 in amino acids: CASSLTTSSYYNEQFF. The CDR3 DNA reads TGTGCTAGCAGCTTAACGACTAGCTCATACTACAATGAGCAGTTCTTC.

The rearrangement joins TRBV24-1 to TRBJ2-5, with unresolved D. The CDR3 has 12 residues. Looked up from germline, CDR1 is KGHDR and CDR2 is SFDVKD. The ends were cut back, 1 base at V and 6 bases at J, with 5 bases in the middle. The CDR3 coding sequence is TGTGCCACCAGTGATTTACGAAAGACCCAGTACTTC. This codes for CATSDLRKTQYF.

The gene calls are TRBV3-1 (or the pseudogene TRBV3-2) and TRBJ1-2, with TRBD1 as a possible D gene (6 bases). CDR1 and CDR2 (germline): LGHDT, YNNKEL (reference sequence). Trimming took 4 bases from V and 8 from J, leaving 23 bases between them. This CDR3 has 16 amino acids. Here the CDR3 reads CASSPPLQGSFRGYTF. The DNA of the CDR3 is TGTGCCAGCAGCCCTCCCTTACAGGGCTCGTTCCGAGGCTACACCTTC.

The chain carries TRBV6-1 and TRBJ2-4, with D perhaps given as TRBD1 or TRBD2 (5 bases each). Trimming removed 4 bases from V and 0 bases from J, with 16 bases in between. In germline, CDR1 is MNHNS, CDR2 SASEGT. The CDR3 has 17 amino acids. The CDR3 DNA reads as TGTGCCAGCAGTGCACGGCAGGGTCGGGGAGCCAAAAACATTCAGTACTTC. Protein: CASSARQGRGAKNIQYF.

The rearrangement links TRBV18 to TRBJ2-1; 9 positions agree with TRBD2. V trimming: 2 bases; J trimming: 8 bases; junction bases outside the gene matches: 4. The length of the CDR3 is 14 residues. From germline, CDR1 is KGHSH and CDR2 LQKENI. CDR3 in amino acids: CASSPGLAGHEQFF. The CDR3 nucleotides are TGTGCCAGCTCACCAGGTCTAGCGGGACATGAGCAGTTCTTC.

CDR3 sequence reads: CASSQEPGRYGYTF. The DNA of the CDR3 is TGCGCCAGCAGCCAAGAGCCGGGGCGCTATGGCTACACCTTC. V and J are TRBV4-3 and TRBJ1-2; tentatively, D is TRBD1 (5 bases). V lost 0 bases and J 4 bases, leaving 9 bases between the germline ends. The CDR3 is made up of 14 amino acids. The germline CDR1 and CDR2 sequences are LGHNA and YSLEER.

The chain links TRBV24-1 to TRBJ2-3; D unresolved. Germline values: CDR1 KGHDR, CDR2 SFDVKD. V lost 6 bases, J lost 3 bases, and 18 bases lay in between. This CDR3 has 16 residues. The CDR3 loop is CATSSAGRSWTDTQYF. The CDR3 coding sequence is TGTGCCACCAGTTCAGCAGGACGGAGCTGGACAGATACGCAGTATTTT.

The V call is TRBV27, the J call TRBJ1-1; 7 nucleotides line up with TRBD1. J was trimmed by 2 bases and V by 6 bases; bases with no gene match: 12. Per germline, CDR1 MNHEY and CDR2 SMNVEV (reference sequence). The CDR3 runs 16 residues. The CDR3 here is CASRGWIQGSNTEAFF. CDR3 sequence (DNA): TGTGCCAGCAGGGGGTGGATACAGGGGTCCAACACTGAAGCTTTCTTT.

The chain joins TRBV13 to TRBJ2-3, with 9 positions matching TRBD2. The J segment lost 4 bases and the V segment lost 5 bases, leaving 16 bases of the junction unmatched. The germline V gene has CDR1 PRHDT and CDR2 FYEKMQ (reference sequence). This CDR3 region has 18 residues. CDR3 nucleotides: TGTGCCAGCAGCCCCGGGACTAGCACAATTCAGGGGGCAGATACGCAGTATTTT. Translated, it gives CASSPGTSTIQGADTQYF.

The V gene is TRBV19, the J gene TRBJ1-2, with no clear D. The V end lost 3 bases, the J end lost 4 bases, and 9 bases lay between the germline ends. CDR1 is LNHDA, CDR2 SQIVND, per germline (reference sequence). There are 13 residues in the CDR3. This chain's CDR3 is CASSIGRRYGYTF. As DNA, the CDR3 is TGTGCCAGTAGTATCGGCAGGCGCTATGGCTACACCTTC.

The sample holds one count of this clone. The chain carries TRBV5-6 and TRBJ1-2; D might be TRBD1 (5 bases). CDR3 size: 14 residues. From germline, CDR1 is SGHDT and CDR2 YYEEEE. The V end was cut by 1 base, the J end by 9 bases, with 16 bases between. The CDR3 is CASSLRSGHTSYTF. The CDR3 coding sequence is TGTGCCAGCAGCTTGAGGTCCGGACATACTAGCTACACCTTC.

V gene TRBV28 combines with J gene TRBJ2-6; 7 bases match TRBD1. Germline V gene lookup returns CDR1 MDHEN and CDR2 SYDVKM. This CDR3 contains 15 residues. The V and J ends lost 4 bases and 4 bases, in that order; junction bases with no gene match: 4. The CDR3 region is CASSSTGVGANVLTF. The CDR3, as DNA: TGTGCCAGCAGTTCTACAGGGGTAGGGGCCAACGTCCTGACTTTC.

The V call is TRBV6-5, the J call TRBJ1-4; 9 positions match TRBD1. V gave up 6 bases and J gave up 3 bases; unmatched junction bases: 5. This CDR3 is 15 amino acids long. From germline, CDR1 is MNHEY and CDR2 SVGAGI. DNA for the CDR3: TGTGCCAGCAGCCGTACAGGGGGCTCTAATGAAAAACTGTTTTTT. Translation: CASSRTGGSNEKLFF.

This clone was seen just once. The gene calls are TRBV19 and TRBJ2-7; D is undetermined. Trimming shortened V by 4 bases and J by 3 bases, and 4 bases separated the two germline ends. The CDR3 loop spans 11 amino acids. Per the germline V gene, CDR1 is LNHDA and CDR2 is SQIVND (reference sequence). CDR3 loop: CASSKNYEQYF. The CDR3 nucleotides read TGTGCCAGTAGTAAGAACTACGAGCAGTACTTC. Combining the CDR3 with reference TRBV19 and TRBJ2-7 gives the whole variable domain DGGITQSPKYLFRKEGQNVTLSCEQNLNHDAMYWYRQDPGQGLRLIYYSQIVNDFQKGDIAEGYSVSREKKESFPLTVTSAQKNPTAFYLCASSKNYEQYFGPGTRLTVT.

This chain connects TRBV30 to TRBJ2-5; no firm D call. In germline, CDR1 is GTSNPN, CDR2 SVGIG (reference sequence). V was trimmed by 0 bases and J by 5 bases, leaving 4 bases between them. The CDR3 runs to 11 residues. The DNA for the CDR3 is TGTGCCTGGAGTGTAATGGAGACCCAGTACTTC. It yields the protein CAWSVMETQYF.

The chain joins TRBV10-3 to TRBJ1-1; D remains ambiguous. Trimming took 4 bases from V and 1 from J, leaving 7 bases between them. The CDR3 totals 13 residues. From germline, CDR1 is ENHRY and CDR2 SYGVKD. The CDR3 sequence is CAISAGWNTEAFF. The CDR3 bases are TGTGCCATCAGTGCGGGTTGGAACACTGAAGCTTTCTTT.

V is TRBV6-5 and J is TRBJ1-1; D possibly corresponds to TRBD1 (5 bases). The length of the CDR3 is 13 residues. The V end lost 10 bases, the J end lost 1 base, and 13 bases lay between the germline ends. Germline CDR1 reads MNHEY; CDR2 reads SVGAGI. Here the CDR3 reads CATRGTANTEAFF. The CDR3 DNA reads as TGTGCCACCCGGGGGACCGCGAACACTGAAGCTTTCTTT.

This chain links TRBV7-2 with TRBJ1-5, with TRBD1 matching over 8 bases. From germline, CDR1 is SGHTA and CDR2 FQGNSA. The CDR3 covers 18 residues. J was trimmed by 2 bases and V by 0 bases; bases with no gene match: 9. DNA for the CDR3: TGTGCCAGCAGCTTAGCGCCTTCAGGGGGCAAGGGCAATCAGCCCCAGCATTTT. It encodes CASSLAPSGGKGNQPQHF.